This TCR beta chain was identified during a study of cytomegalovirus exposure and HLA in healthy donors. Study-wide results and caveats: Some TCR beta chains (164 of them) were listed as cytomegalovirus-associated. Among the sequence variants, a highly shared cluster was likely an artifact of sequencing. It was only CMV serostatus that was available as immune exposure information.

This PCR relied on a set of 60 Vbeta primers and 13 Jbeta primers. Libraries were prepared by immunoSEQ multiplex PCR; TCRdb keeps only in-frame clonotypes and omits some of them. Here the sample spans some 110,000 clones, 70% to 75% being singletons. This cohort consisted of healthy bone marrow donors. Remarks on this clone: Its specificity is unknown.

The CDR3 loop spans 13 amino acids. The V end was cut by 7 bases, the J end by 6 bases, with 10 bases between. Per the germline V gene, CDR1 is ENHRY and CDR2 is SYGVKD. The source of this sequence is a man in his forties or fifties in good health and CMV-seronegative. Sequencing was performed on PBMCs. The chain combines TRBV10-3 with TRBJ1-6; possibly TRBD1 for D (5 bases). The CDR3 sequence: CAIKGAVNSPLHF. In nucleotides, the CDR3 is TGTGCCATCAAAGGGGCAGTTAATTCACCCCTCCACTTT.